The source of this T cell receptor (beta chain) is a study of blood T cells in healthy people across ages. Study-level findings and limits: In older individuals, TCR beta diversity per million T cells was lower, falling roughly linearly with age.

No fewer than 5.5 micrograms of total RNA were isolated from every sample. V was shortened by 3 bases and J by 1 base, with 9 bases between the two germline ends. CDR1 and CDR2 (germline): MGHRA, YSYEKL. The CDR3 extends over 15 amino acids. This clonotype appeared once. The antigen is not known. A second PCR of 7 to 11 cycles used a sample-barcoded 5' primer and a J-beta primer mix. Every individual sample yielded 3 million or more paired-end reads (each containing CDR3). MiXCR, run by TCRdb on the 5' RACE reads, gives a single entry per CDR3 protein. The sample includes about a million distinct CDR3 sequences, roughly half seen only once; the top ten take 20% to 25%.

J is TRBJ2-2 and V is TRBV4-1; D unresolved. Sequencing was performed on blood. This sequence was found in a woman aged 55-75 years in good health. The CDR3 nucleotides are TGCGCCAGCAGCCACCGGACCAAGAACACCGGGGAGCTGTTTTTT. This sequence encodes CASSHRTKNTGELFF.